This T cell receptor beta chain was identified in a study of high-grade serous ovarian cancer treatment subgroups (dated by TCRdb to the early 2020s). About the full investigation: A mean of roughly 14,000 reads and 7,500 or so unique TCR beta rearrangements per sample was generated by sequencing. Under a laparoscopic triage algorithm, patients with high-grade serous ovarian cancer were grouped by complete gross resection or by neoadjuvant chemotherapy response, and the study profiled the TCR beta repertoires of these patients. The 30-patient cohort included around 10 patients with no residual disease after primary surgery (R0), around 10 excellent NACT responders, and around 10 poor NACT responders. One primary tumor sample and two metastatic tumor samples were contributed by each patient, so that some 100 samples were obtained in total.

Collection of tumor samples took place before definitive surgery or chemotherapy. Genomic DNA extraction was performed by the MD Anderson Biospecimen Extraction Resource, and TCR sequencing was carried out by the MD Anderson Cancer Genomics Laboratory. Clipping removes 3 bases from V and 4 bases from J, with 5 as the unmatched junction base count. From the cysteine through the phenylalanine, the CDR3 covers 15 amino acids. The only DNA kept is the CDR3, 45 bases in frame from the first base. CDR1 and CDR2, looked up from the germline V gene, are MDHEN and SYDVKM. High-throughput TCR profiling via ImmunoSEQ was performed on the 90 or so tumor samples. The paper's processing steps were these. Repertoire diversity metrics included richness (unique productive sequences), clonality, evenness and relatedness; Bhattacharyya coefficient assessed similarity between samples. Conclusions stayed consistent in a sensitivity analysis that left out TCRs with fewer than two reads. TCRdb took this table from immuneACCESS and kept in-frame rearrangements with V and J called. Such tables lack part of the clones; where checked against another copy, unresolved V genes explain under half of the gap, and the rest is unexplained. The DNA was the basis for D and trimming; V, J and clone size are from that table. A total of fewer than 6,500 clones appear in this sample, under 85% of them only once. Roughly a tenth of the sample is taken by the ten largest.

Overall results and qualifications from the work: Neoantigen level correlated positively with TCR clonal relatedness, and copy number variation and mutation load from whole-genome sequencing showed a positive trend with TCR clonal relatedness. Because bulk tumor TCR sequencing provided no spatial information, insight into HGSC tumor complexity and diversity was limited. The TCR repertoire analyses centered on CDR3, and CDR1 and CDR2 were not analyzed. Tumors from the same patient had repertoire similarity ranging from roughly 0.1 to 0.85, while tumors from different patients showed almost no similarity.

With regard to this clone: This receptor's antigen is unknown. No clone much larger than this one lies a single base away; base qualities are absent.

This TCR was sampled from a human donor with high-grade serous ovarian cancer. Sequenced: tumor tissue. Here the chain combines TRBV28 and TRBJ2-3; a stretch of 9 junction bases matches TRBD2. The DNA is as follows: TGTGCCAGCAGTTTGGGGGGACTAGCTGCAGATACGCAGTATTTT. Translated, this is CASSLGGLAADTQYF. The variable domain in full, with residues beyond the CDR3 obtained from the reference TRBV28 and TRBJ2-3 genes, is DVKVTQSSRYLVKRTGEKVFLECVQDMDHENMFWYRQDPGLGLRLIYFSYDVKMKEKGDIPEGYSVSREKKERFSLILESASTNQTSMYLCASSLGGLAADTQYFGPGTRLTVL.